The 27 T cell receptor beta chains below all came from one sample that was sequenced in a study of blood T cell repertoires in COVID-19 (TCRdb year 2020). Library creation used the immunoSEQ multiplex PCR assay. Here the immuneACCESS table is served through TCRdb, limited to in-frame sequences with V and J called. Missing clones are a known gap in these copies; in checked studies unresolved V genes cover under half, and the rest lacks a known reason. This sample has 85,000 to 130,000 clones in its table, and 85% to 90% of those were observed once. The ten largest clones take up 5% to 6.5% of the sample. The sequenced sample consisted of peripheral blood. Receptors were obtained from a human donor in a cohort sampled during active COVID-19.

The J gene is TRBJ1-6, the V gene TRBV18; 8 bases align to TRBD1. V was pared by 6 bases and J by 0 bases, with 13 bases of the junction left unmatched. The CDR3 loop spans 19 amino acids. Germline CDR1 reads KGHSH; CDR2 reads LQKENI. The CDR3 spells CASSSTGEIGSSYNSPLHF. CDR3 DNA sequence: TGTGCCAGCTCCTCGACAGGGGAGATTGGATCCTCCTATAATTCACCCCTCCACTTT. The full variable domain, rest sourced from reference TRBV18 and TRBJ1-6, is NAGVMQNPRHLVRRRGQEARLRCSPMKGHSHVYWYRQLPEEGLKFMVYLQKENIIDESGMPKERFSAEFPKEGPSILRIQQVVRGDSAAYFCASSSTGEIGSSYNSPLHFGNGTRLTVT.

The genes are TRBV5-1 and TRBJ2-3; perhaps TRBD1 as D (6 bases). CDR1 SGHRS and CDR2 YFSETQ come from the germline V gene. Trimming took 4 bases from V and 2 from J, leaving 11 bases between them. The CDR3 is 14 amino acids. CDR3 amino acids: CASSPQGFTDTQYF. The CDR3 DNA reads as TGCGCCAGCAGCCCACAGGGTTTCACAGATACGCAGTATTTT.

V usage is TRBV6-1 and J usage is TRBJ1-2; TRBD1 might be the D (5 bases). V dropped 3 bases and J dropped 3 bases, with 14 bases sitting between them. Germline V CDR1 and CDR2: MNHNS, SASEGT. The CDR3 has 15 residues. DNA for the CDR3: TGTGCCAGCAGTGAGGGGCGTTTCAAAGACTATGGCTACACCTTC. This encodes CASSEGRFKDYGYTF.

The CDR3 sequence: CASSMPSGYTGELFF. The DNA for the CDR3 is TGTGCCAGTAGTATGCCGAGCGGTTACACCGGGGAGCTGTTTTTT. The chain combines TRBV19 with TRBJ2-2; tentatively, D is TRBD2 (5 bases). Trimming took off 3 bases at V and 3 bases at J, with 11 bases between the two ends. The germline gives CDR1 LNHDA, CDR2 SQIVND (reference sequence). The CDR3 length is 15 residues.

The CDR3 sequence is CAIRMTGAGGTQYF. In DNA, the CDR3 is TGTGCCATCAGAATGACAGGGGCCGGGGGGACCCAGTACTTC. The rearrangement links TRBV10-3 to TRBJ2-5; 8 bases fit TRBD1. The CDR3 runs to 14 residues. Germline loops: CDR1 ENHRY, CDR2 SYGVKD. The J segment lost 7 bases and the V segment lost 6 bases, leaving 10 bases of the junction unmatched.

This chain links TRBV27 with TRBJ1-5; TRBD1 matches 8 bases. The CDR3 runs 16 residues. V shed 4 bases and J 6 bases; nucleotides not matched to a gene: 11. Germline lookup yields CDR1 MNHEY and CDR2 SMNVEV (reference sequence). CDR3 DNA: TGTGCCAGCAGTTCCCCCAGCAGGGGGCTTGCTCAGCCCCAGCATTTT. It specifies CASSSPSRGLAQPQHF.

This chain uses TRBV19 with TRBJ2-7; 10 nucleotides align to TRBD1. The V segment lost 8 bases and the J segment 4 bases; nucleotides outside the gene matches: 2. Per germline, CDR1 LNHDA and CDR2 SQIVND (reference sequence). CDR3 size: 12 residues. CDR3 bases: TGTGCCAGTGGACAGGGGGTGTACGAGCAGTACTTC. Translated: CASGQGVYEQYF.

This chain uses TRBV4-1 with TRBJ2-7; D unclear. Germline CDR1 and CDR2: MGHRA and YSYEKL. V shed 1 base and J shed 5 bases, with 6 bases lying between them. The CDR3 runs 12 residues. This CDR3 is CASSQVGHEQYF. The CDR3 nucleotides are TGCGCCAGCAGCCAAGTGGGCCACGAGCAGTACTTC.

V gene TRBV27 combines with J gene TRBJ2-3; possible D gene TRBD2, 5 bases. Germline CDR1 and CDR2: MNHEY and SMNVEV (reference sequence). Trimming shortened V by 7 bases and J by 4 bases, and 18 bases separated the two germline ends. The CDR3 has 15 residues. CDR3 residues: CASTSLVDSADTQYF. The CDR3 coding sequence is TGTGCCAGCACCAGCCTAGTGGACTCGGCAGATACGCAGTATTTT.

J is TRBJ2-4 and V is TRBV27; 7 positions match TRBD2. The germline CDR1 and CDR2 sequences are MNHEY and SMNVEV (reference sequence). The CDR3 is 13 amino acids. Here the CDR3 DNA reads TGTGGGGTGGGAGGGATAGCCAAAAACATTCAGTACTTC. Its protein is CGVGGIAKNIQYF.

This clone was counted a single time. CDR3 DNA: TGTGCCAGCAGTGAAAGAGGGACAGGGATTAACTATGGCTACACCTTC. Its translation is CASSERGTGINYGYTF. The chain is built from TRBV2 and TRBJ1-2; 9 nucleotides line up with TRBD1. This CDR3 region has 16 residues. V dropped 2 bases and J dropped 1; count of bases not matched to a gene: 5. Germline CDR1 and CDR2: SNHLY and FYNNEI.

The rearrangement links TRBV2 to TRBJ2-5; D possibly corresponds to TRBD1 (5 bases). Trimming removed 8 bases from V and 2 bases from J, with 9 bases in between. The CDR3 is 12 amino acids. CDR1 and CDR2 (germline): SNHLY, FYNNEI. Here the CDR3 reads CASHRSQETQYF. CDR3 nucleotide sequence: TGTGCCAGCCACAGGAGTCAAGAGACCCAGTACTTC.

The J gene is TRBJ2-2, the V gene TRBV18, with 7 bases identical to TRBD2. V trimming: 4 bases; J trimming: 5 bases; junction bases outside the gene matches: 4. Looked up from germline, CDR1 is KGHSH and CDR2 is LQKENI. The CDR3 is made up of 14 amino acids. CDR3 amino acids: CASSLRRETGELFF. The CDR3 bases are TGTGCCAGCTCACTTCGGCGGGAGACCGGGGAGCTGTTTTTT.

This chain joins TRBV28 and TRBJ1-3; weak D call: TRBD1 (5 bases). Germline V CDR1 and CDR2: MDHEN, SYDVKM. Trimming left V 7 bases short and J 4 bases short, with 17 bases between. This CDR3 has 15 residues. The CDR3 protein is CASTLRGLGGNTIYF. Written as DNA, the CDR3 is TGTGCCAGCACCCTACGGGGGTTGGGCGGAAACACCATATATTTT.

The V call is TRBV18, the J call TRBJ2-7; TRBD1 aligns across 9 bases. The junction had 7 bases not matched to a gene; V was cut back by 3 bases and J by 4 bases. The CDR3 spans 15 residues. The V gene's germline CDR1 is KGHSH and CDR2 LQKENI. This CDR3 is CASSPPGQGPYEQYF. The CDR3 DNA is TGTGCCAGCTCACCTCCGGGACAGGGCCCATACGAGCAGTACTTC.

The V and J genes are TRBV28 and TRBJ2-7; 12 bases map to TRBD2. The CDR3 is 15 amino acids. Germline V lookup: CDR1 MDHEN, CDR2 SYDVKM. Germline trimming cut 5 bases from V and 2 bases from J; bases unmatched to any gene: 4. In DNA form, the CDR3 reads TGTGCCAGCAGTACGGGACTAGCGGGTCCCTACGAGCAGTACTTC. As protein: CASSTGLAGPYEQYF.

The J gene is TRBJ1-6, the V gene TRBV27; 8 nucleotides match TRBD1. V lost 4 bases and J lost 5; bases outside the gene matches: 4. The CDR3 is made up of 15 amino acids. Germline CDR1 reads MNHEY; CDR2 reads SMNVEV (reference sequence). The CDR3 here is CASSSGTGHNSPLHF. CDR3 nucleotides: TGTGCCAGCAGTTCCGGGACAGGCCATAATTCACCCCTCCACTTT.

Here the CDR3 reads CASRRGGTAYNEQFF. CDR3 sequence (DNA): TGTGCCAGCAGGAGGGGGGGGACTGCTTACAATGAGCAGTTCTTC. The chain combines TRBV27 with TRBJ2-1; a weak D match, TRBD2 (7 bases). Trimming stripped 6 bases from V and 4 bases from J, with 16 bases between. This CDR3 region has 15 residues. The V gene's germline CDR1 is MNHEY and CDR2 SMNVEV (reference sequence).

This clone was observed once. This chain uses TRBV28 with TRBJ2-1, with 9 nucleotides matching TRBD2. The germline gives CDR1 MDHEN, CDR2 SYDVKM. V lost 6 bases, J lost 3 bases, and 9 bases stayed unmatched. This CDR3 spans 16 amino acids. CDR3 residues: CASRISGTSRYNEQFF. CDR3 DNA: TGTGCCAGCAGAATTTCCGGGACTAGCCGCTACAATGAGCAGTTCTTC.

The chain combines TRBV6-5 with TRBJ1-2; TRBD1 might be the D (5 bases). Germline-derived CDR1 and CDR2 are MNHEY and SVGAGI. The CDR3 is 15 amino acids. V lost 2 bases, J lost 4 bases, and 14 bases lay in between. The CDR3 DNA sequence: TGTGCCAGCAGTTACGGAGGGGACGCAGGCTATGGCTACACCTTC. This encodes CASSYGGDAGYGYTF.

V gene TRBV28 combines with J gene TRBJ2-3, with 9 bases lining up with TRBD1. Germline CDR1 is MDHEN and CDR2 is SYDVKM. V was clipped by 11 bases and J by 4 bases; unmatched bases: 10. There are 14 residues in the CDR3. DNA for the CDR3: TGTGCCTCTACGCCGGGACAGGGTCCAGATACGCAGTATTTT. Translation: CASTPGQGPDTQYF.

V is TRBV11-2 and J is TRBJ1-1; D may be TRBD1 (6 bases). Trimming shortened V by 4 bases and J by 5 bases, and 17 bases separated the two germline ends. CDR1 and CDR2 from the germline V gene are SGHAT and FQNNGV. The CDR3 runs to 15 residues. The CDR3 DNA reads as TGTGCCAGCAGCTATAGTTCGGGACATGGAACTGAAGCTTTCTTT. Amino acid sequence: CASSYSSGHGTEAFF.

The chain has TRBV5-1 and TRBJ2-1; 12 bases align to TRBD2. From germline, CDR1 is SGHRS and CDR2 YFSETQ. J was trimmed by 6 bases and V by 5 bases; bases with no gene match: 6. This CDR3 is 15 amino acids long. Here the CDR3 DNA reads TGCGCCAGCAGGATTGAGACTAGCGGGGGCAATGAGCAGTTCTTC. It encodes CASRIETSGGNEQFF.

The V and J genes are TRBV6-4 and TRBJ2-7; perhaps TRBD2 as D (6 bases). Per the germline V gene, CDR1 is MRHNA and CDR2 is SNTAGT. With 2 bases removed from V and 5 bases from J, the gap between germline ends came to 10 bases. The CDR3 runs to 13 residues. The CDR3 coding sequence is TGTGCCAGCAGTGACCAGGACTACAACGAGCAGTACTTC. It yields the protein CASSDQDYNEQYF.

This chain links TRBV11-2 with TRBJ1-3; 7 positions match TRBD1. CDR3 length: 14 amino acids. In germline, CDR1 is SGHAT, CDR2 FQNNGV. V dropped 5 bases and J dropped 6; count of bases not matched to a gene: 7. CDR3 protein: CASSRGTVLNTIYF. CDR3 nucleotide sequence: TGTGCCAGCAGCCGAGGGACAGTGCTAAACACCATATATTTT.

The chain has TRBV4-1 and TRBJ1-2; D ambiguous. Germline V gene data show CDR1 as MGHRA and CDR2 as YSYEKL. V lost 0 bases, J lost 3 bases, and 11 bases lay in between. This CDR3 contains 15 residues. CDR3 region: CASSQDLGRYYGYTF. The DNA for the CDR3 is TGCGCCAGCAGCCAAGATCTTGGGAGATACTATGGCTACACCTTC.

The CDR3 DNA is TGCGCCAGCACTAGAGCGGGGGGCACAGATACGCAGTATTTT. Amino acid sequence: CASTRAGGTDTQYF. V is TRBV5-1 and J is TRBJ2-3, with 8 bases that match TRBD2. Per germline, CDR1 SGHRS and CDR2 YFSETQ. The CDR3 consists of 14 residues. The V gene end was trimmed by 6 bases and the J gene end by 1 base; junction bases not matched to a gene: 4.